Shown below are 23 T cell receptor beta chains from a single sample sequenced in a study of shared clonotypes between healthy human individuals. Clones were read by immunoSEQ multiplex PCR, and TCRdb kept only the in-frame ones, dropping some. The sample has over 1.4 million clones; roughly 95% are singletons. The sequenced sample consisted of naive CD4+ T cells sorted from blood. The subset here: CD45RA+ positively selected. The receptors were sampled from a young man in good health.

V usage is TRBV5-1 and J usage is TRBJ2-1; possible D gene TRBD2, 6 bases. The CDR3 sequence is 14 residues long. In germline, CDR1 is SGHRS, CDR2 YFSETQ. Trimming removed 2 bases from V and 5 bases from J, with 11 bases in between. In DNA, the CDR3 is TGCGCCAGCAGCTTTAGCGGTACGAACAATGAGCAGTTCTTC. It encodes CASSFSGTNNEQFF.

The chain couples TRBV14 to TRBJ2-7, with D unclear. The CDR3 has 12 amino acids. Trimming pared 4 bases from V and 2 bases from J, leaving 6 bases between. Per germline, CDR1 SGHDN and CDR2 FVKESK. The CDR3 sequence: CASSRPTYEQYF. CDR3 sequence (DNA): TGTGCCAGCAGCCGTCCTACCTACGAGCAGTACTTC.

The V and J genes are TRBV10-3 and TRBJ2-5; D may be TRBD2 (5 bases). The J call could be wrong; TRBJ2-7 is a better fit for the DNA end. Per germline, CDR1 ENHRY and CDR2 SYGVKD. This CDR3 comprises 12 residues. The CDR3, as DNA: TGTGCCATCAGTGTCGGGGTTTTCGAGCAGTACTTC. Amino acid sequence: CAISVGVFEQYF.

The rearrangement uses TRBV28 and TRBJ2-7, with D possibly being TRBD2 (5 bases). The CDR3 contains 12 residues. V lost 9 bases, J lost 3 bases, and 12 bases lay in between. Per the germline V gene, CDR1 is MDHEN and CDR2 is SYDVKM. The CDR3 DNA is TGTGCCAGTCTAGGCGGGTTCTACGAGCAGTACTTC. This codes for CASLGGFYEQYF.

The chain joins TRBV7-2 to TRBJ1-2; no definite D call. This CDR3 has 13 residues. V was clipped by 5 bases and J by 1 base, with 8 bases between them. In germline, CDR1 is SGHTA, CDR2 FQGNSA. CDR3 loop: CASSEEVNYGYTF. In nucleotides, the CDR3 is TGTGCCAGCAGCGAAGAAGTTAACTATGGCTACACCTTC.

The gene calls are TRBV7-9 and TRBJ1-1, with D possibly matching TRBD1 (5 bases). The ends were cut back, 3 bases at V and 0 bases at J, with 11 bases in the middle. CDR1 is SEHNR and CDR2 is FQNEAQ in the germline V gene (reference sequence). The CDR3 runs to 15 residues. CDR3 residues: CASSFSTVMNTEAFF. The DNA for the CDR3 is TGTGCCAGCAGCTTTTCGACAGTTATGAACACTGAAGCTTTCTTT.

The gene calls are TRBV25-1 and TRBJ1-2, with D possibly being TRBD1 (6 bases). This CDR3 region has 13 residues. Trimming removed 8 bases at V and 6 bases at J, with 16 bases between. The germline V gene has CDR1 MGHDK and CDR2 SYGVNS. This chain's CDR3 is CASGSGTLDGYTF. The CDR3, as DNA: TGTGCCAGCGGGTCCGGGACACTGGATGGCTACACCTTC.

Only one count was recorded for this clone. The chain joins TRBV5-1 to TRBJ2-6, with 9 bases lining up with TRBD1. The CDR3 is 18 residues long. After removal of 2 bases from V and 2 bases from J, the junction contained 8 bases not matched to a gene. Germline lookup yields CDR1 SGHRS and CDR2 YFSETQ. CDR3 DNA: TGCGCCAGCAGCTTCCGGACAGGGGAGATTGCTGGGGCCAACGTCCTGACTTTC. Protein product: CASSFRTGEIAGANVLTF.

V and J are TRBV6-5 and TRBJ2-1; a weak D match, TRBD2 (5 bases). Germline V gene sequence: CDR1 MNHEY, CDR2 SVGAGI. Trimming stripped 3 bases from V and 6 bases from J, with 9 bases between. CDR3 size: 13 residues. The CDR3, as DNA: TGTGCCAGCAGTTATACGGGAAGCAATGAGCAGTTCTTC. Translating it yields CASSYTGSNEQFF.

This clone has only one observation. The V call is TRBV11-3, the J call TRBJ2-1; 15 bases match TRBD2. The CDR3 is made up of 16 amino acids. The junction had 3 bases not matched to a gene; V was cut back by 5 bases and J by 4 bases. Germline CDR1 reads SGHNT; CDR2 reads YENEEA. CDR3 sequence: CASSPGTSGGYNEQFF. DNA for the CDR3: TGTGCCAGCAGCCCCGGGACTAGCGGGGGGTACAATGAGCAGTTCTTC.

The CDR3: CASSLVVGGGETQYF. DNA of the CDR3: TGTGCCAGCAGCTTAGTAGTGGGAGGGGGGGAGACCCAGTACTTC. The V call is TRBV7-2, the J call TRBJ2-5, with D perhaps TRBD2 (7 bases). Per the germline V gene, CDR1 is SGHTA and CDR2 is FQGNSA. V lost 1 base and J 5 bases, leaving 14 bases between the germline ends. CDR3 size: 15 residues.

For the CDR3, the DNA is TGTGCCAGCAGCCGTGGACTAGCGGGGGGCACAGATACGCAGTATTTT. Translated: CASSRGLAGGTDTQYF. The V call is TRBV7-6, the J call TRBJ2-3, with 13 bases matching TRBD2. The germline CDR1 and CDR2 sequences are SGHVS and FNYEAQ. CDR3 length: 16 residues. The junction had 3 bases not matched to a gene; V was cut back by 5 bases and J by 1 base.

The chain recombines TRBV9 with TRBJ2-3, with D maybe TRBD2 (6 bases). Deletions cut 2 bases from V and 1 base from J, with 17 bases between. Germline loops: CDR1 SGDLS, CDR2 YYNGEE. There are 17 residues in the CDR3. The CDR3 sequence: CASSVDPRGKGTDTQYF. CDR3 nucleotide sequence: TGTGCCAGCAGCGTGGACCCACGGGGGAAGGGCACAGATACGCAGTATTTT.

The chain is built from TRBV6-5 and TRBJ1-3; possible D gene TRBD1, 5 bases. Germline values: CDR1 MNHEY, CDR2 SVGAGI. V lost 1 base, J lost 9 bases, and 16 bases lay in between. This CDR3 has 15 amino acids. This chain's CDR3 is CASSYFWQGGGTIYF. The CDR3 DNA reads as TGTGCCAGCAGTTACTTCTGGCAGGGCGGCGGCACCATATATTTT.

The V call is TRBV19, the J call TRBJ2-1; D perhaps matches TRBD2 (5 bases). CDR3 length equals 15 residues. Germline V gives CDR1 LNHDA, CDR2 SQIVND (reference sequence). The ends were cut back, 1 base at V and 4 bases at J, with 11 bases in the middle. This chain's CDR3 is CASSIVSSRYNEQFF. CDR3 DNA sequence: TGTGCCAGTAGTATAGTTTCTAGCCGGTACAATGAGCAGTTCTTC.

The CDR3: CASTYDRTYEQYF. The CDR3 DNA reads TGTGCCAGCACCTACGACAGGACCTACGAGCAGTACTTC. The chain links TRBV5-6 to TRBJ2-7; D may be TRBD1 (6 bases). V was trimmed by 6 bases and J by 2 bases, leaving 12 bases between them. Germline CDR1 reads SGHDT; CDR2 reads YYEEEE. The CDR3 is 13 residues long.

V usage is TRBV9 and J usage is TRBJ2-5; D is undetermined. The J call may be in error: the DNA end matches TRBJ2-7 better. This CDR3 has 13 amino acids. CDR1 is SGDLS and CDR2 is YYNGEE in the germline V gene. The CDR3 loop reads CASSVESYTEQYF. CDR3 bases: TGTGCCAGCAGCGTAGAAAGCTATACCGAGCAGTACTTC.

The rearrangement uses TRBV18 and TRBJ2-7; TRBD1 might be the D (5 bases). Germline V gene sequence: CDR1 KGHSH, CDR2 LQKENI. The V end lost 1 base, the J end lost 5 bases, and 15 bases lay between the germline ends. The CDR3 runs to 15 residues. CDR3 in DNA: TGTGCCAGCTCACCACTAAGTTCAGGGTGGGACGAGCAGTACTTC. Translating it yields CASSPLSSGWDEQYF.

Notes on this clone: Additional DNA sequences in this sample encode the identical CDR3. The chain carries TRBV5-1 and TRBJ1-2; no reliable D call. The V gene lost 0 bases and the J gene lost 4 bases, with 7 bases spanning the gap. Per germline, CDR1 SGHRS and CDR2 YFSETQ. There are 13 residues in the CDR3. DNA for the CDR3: TGCGCCAGCAGCTTGGGAGGAGGCTATGGCTACACCTTC. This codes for CASSLGGGYGYTF.

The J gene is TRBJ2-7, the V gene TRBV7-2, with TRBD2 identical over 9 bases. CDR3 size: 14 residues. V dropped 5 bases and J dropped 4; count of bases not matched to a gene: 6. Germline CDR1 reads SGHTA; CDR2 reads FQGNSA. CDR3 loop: CASSKTSGSYEQYF. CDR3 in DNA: TGTGCCAGCAGCAAGACTAGCGGCTCGTACGAGCAGTACTTC.

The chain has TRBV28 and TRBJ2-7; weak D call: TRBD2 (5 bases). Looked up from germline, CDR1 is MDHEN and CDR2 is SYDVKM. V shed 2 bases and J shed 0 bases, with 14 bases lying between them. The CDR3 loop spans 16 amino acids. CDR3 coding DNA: TGTGCCAGCAGTTTACTCCTTATAGAGGGCTCCTACGAGCAGTACTTC. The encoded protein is CASSLLLIEGSYEQYF.

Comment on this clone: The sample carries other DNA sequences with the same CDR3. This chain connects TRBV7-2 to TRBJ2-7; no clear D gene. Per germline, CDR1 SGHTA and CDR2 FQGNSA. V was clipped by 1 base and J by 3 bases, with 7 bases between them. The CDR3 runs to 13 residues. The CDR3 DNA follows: TGTGCCAGCAGCTTAGGCGGCTTCTACGAGCAGTACTTC. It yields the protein CASSLGGFYEQYF. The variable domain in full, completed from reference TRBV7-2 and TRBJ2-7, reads GAGVSQSPSNKVTEKGKDVELRCDPISGHTALYWYRQSLGQGLEFLIYFQGNSAPDKSGLPSDRFSAERTGGSVSTLTIQRTQQEDSAVYLCASSLGGFYEQYFGPGTRLTVT.

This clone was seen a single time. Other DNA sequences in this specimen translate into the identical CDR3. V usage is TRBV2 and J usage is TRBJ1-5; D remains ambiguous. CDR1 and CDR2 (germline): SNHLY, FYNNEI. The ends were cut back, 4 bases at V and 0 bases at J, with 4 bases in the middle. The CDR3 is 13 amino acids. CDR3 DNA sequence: TGTGCCAGCAGTGGAGATAGCAATCAGCCCCAGCATTTT. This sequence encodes CASSGDSNQPQHF. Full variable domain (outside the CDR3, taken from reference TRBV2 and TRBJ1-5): EPEVTQTPSHQVTQMGQEVILRCVPISNHLYFYWYRQILGQKVEFLVSFYNNEISEKSEIFDDQFSVERPDGSNFTLKIRSTKLEDSAMYFCASSGDSNQPQHFGDGTRLSIL.